The rows below give T cell receptor beta chains drawn from one sample of a study of cytomegalovirus exposure and HLA in healthy donors. Sequencing used immunoSEQ multiplex PCR; TCRdb keeps in-frame clones, though not all of them. The profile shows tens of thousands of clones, 80% of them singletons. Sequences were obtained from PBMCs. The receptors were gathered from a woman between 50 and 59 years old in good health and CMV-seropositive. Each CDR3 is given without its conserved first and last residue.

J gene: TRBJ1-4
V gene: TRBV7-6
CDR3 protein: ASSLEGSAEKLF

J gene: TRBJ2-1
V gene: TRBV7-9
CDR3 protein: ASSLSSTSGRVGEQF

J gene: TRBJ1-2
V gene: TRBV30
CDR3 protein: AWTHYTLVNYGYT

J gene: TRBJ1-6
V gene: TRBV7-9
CDR3 protein: ASSSQGAMNSPLH

J gene: TRBJ2-4
V gene: TRBV19
CDR3 protein: ASSIETSGSRDIQY

J gene: TRBJ2-2
V gene: TRBV11-3
CDR3 protein: ASSLVRGGELF

J gene: TRBJ1-5
V gene: TRBV12-5
CDR3 protein: ASGLVSGYSNQPQH

J gene: TRBJ2-7
V gene: TRBV21-1
CDR3 protein: ASSRAHEQY

J gene: TRBJ1-6
V gene: TRBV29-1
CDR3 protein: SATTGSKAPLH

J gene: TRBJ2-3
V gene: TRBV10-3
CDR3 protein: AISFSSTDTQY

J gene: TRBJ1-1
V gene: TRBV11-3
CDR3 protein: ASSLIGQGGAEAF

J gene: TRBJ1-2
V gene: TRBV6-5
CDR3 protein: ASTGQNNYGYT

J gene: TRBJ2-5
V gene: TRBV5-1
CDR3 protein: ASSQSGGRETQY

J gene: TRBJ2-1
V gene: TRBV7-3
CDR3 protein: ASSLTSGASYNEQF

J gene: TRBJ2-5
V gene: TRBV7-2
CDR3 protein: ASSARGWGQQETQY

J gene: TRBJ2-1
V gene: TRBV6-5
CDR3 protein: ASNPTGGGNEQF

J gene: TRBJ2-5
V gene: TRBV11-3
CDR3 protein: ASIRSGQGEETQY

J gene: TRBJ2-3
V gene: TRBV5-1
CDR3 protein: ASSREVVSTDTQC

J gene: TRBJ2-1
V gene: TRBV11-2
CDR3 protein: ASSPPRQGGRHEQF

J gene: TRBJ1-4
V gene: TRBV9
CDR3 protein: ASSGQATTNEKLF

J gene: TRBJ1-1
V gene: TRBV11-3
CDR3 protein: ASSKSDTEAF

J gene: TRBJ1-5
V gene: TRBV29-1
CDR3 protein: SVATGMVGQPQH

J gene: .
V gene: TRBV27
CDR3 protein: ASSLGFPQPPISYEQY

J gene: TRBJ2-3
V gene: TRBV6-1
CDR3 protein: ASSVSDTQY

J gene: TRBJ2-5
V gene: TRBV7-2
CDR3 protein: ASSLQGGAVGTQY

J gene: TRBJ2-2
V gene: TRBV27
CDR3 protein: ASSFSRVTGELF

J gene: TRBJ1-5
V gene: TRBV30
CDR3 protein: AWSNRAGGQPQH

J gene: TRBJ1-1
V gene: TRBV11-2
CDR3 protein: ASSLAPEGTEAF

J gene: TRBJ1-3
V gene: TRBV9
CDR3 protein: ASSRDRGGGNTIY

J gene: TRBJ2-5
V gene: TRBV11-3
CDR3 protein: ASSFWTAKQETQY

J gene: TRBJ2-7
V gene: TRBV12-5
CDR3 protein: ASGSGGSYEQY

J gene: TRBJ2-7
V gene: TRBV6-1
CDR3 protein: ASSEPLRRFWEQY

J gene: TRBJ2-5
V gene: TRBV14
CDR3 protein: ASSHIGRPQEETQY

J gene: TRBJ1-1
V gene: TRBV5-1
CDR3 protein: ASSSQGVNTEAF

J gene: TRBJ2-1
V gene: TRBV7-2
CDR3 protein: ASSPSGGAYNEQF

J gene: TRBJ2-3
V gene: TRBV4-2
CDR3 protein: ASSQEWRGGWDTQY

J gene: TRBJ2-7
V gene: TRBV5-1
CDR3 protein: ASSPGGTGSLKQY

J gene: TRBJ1-2
V gene: TRBV2
CDR3 protein: ASSAWWDRAYGYT

J gene: TRBJ1-2
V gene: TRBV27
CDR3 protein: ASSLRGGLNYGYT

J gene: TRBJ1-6
V gene: TRBV6-5
CDR3 protein: ASSYGPRDNSPLH